Sequencing of this T cell receptor beta chain was carried out in a study of T-cell memory formation after mild COVID-19. Overall study findings and caveats: Most CD4+ clones that shrank were in CM and EM, while CD8+ ones turned up in EMRA.

TCR alpha and TCR beta cDNA libraries carrying sample barcodes and UMIs came from 5'RACE with constant-segment primers. TCRdb passed the 5' RACE reads through MiXCR, listing each CDR3 protein once. The sample yields approximately 560,000 distinct CDR3 sequences, roughly 17% seen once. A remark on this clonotype: Antigen unknown.

The receptor comes from an adult woman who had mild COVID-19 (a few samples of this study predate the infection). Cell type and time point are not known. Sequenced input: PBMCs or a T cell subset sorted from them (not recorded which).

CDR3 region: CASSYSGRGDYGYTF. The CDR3 DNA reads as TGTGCCAGCAGTTACTCTGGCAGGGGCGACTATGGCTACACCTTC. This chain connects TRBV6-2 or TRBV6-3 to TRBJ1-2, with D maybe TRBD1 (6 bases). With 0 bases removed from V and 3 bases from J, the gap between germline ends came to 11 bases. The CDR3 contains 15 residues. Germline lookup yields CDR1 MNHEY and CDR2 SVGEGT.